This T cell receptor beta chain was sequenced for a study of blood T cells in healthy people across ages (dated by TCRdb to about 2015). For the wider study: In model experiments, template switching captured roughly one uniquely barcoded TCR beta cDNA molecule for every two T cells. Four age groups were formed from the donors: young (average about 16 years), middle-aged (approximately 40), aged (around 68) and long-lived (about 75). Two additional independent replicas of 1 million unique cDNA reads from the same blood draw were analyzed for two donors (one aged 18 to 30 and one aged 80 or older). To track age-related changes in TCR beta repertoire diversity, the study relied on deep sequencing normalized with unique cDNA molecular identifiers. Donors of different ages were randomly distributed across sequencing lanes to avoid experimental bias.

With respect to this clonotype: This clone's antigen is unknown. The sample holds no much larger clone one base away, and base qualities are not on file.

Donors were a few dozen systemically healthy Caucasian individuals from Russia aged 6 to 90 years. Each donor gave 9.5 to 10 milliliters of peripheral blood, drawn into EDTA-treated Vacutainer tubes. Ficoll-Paque density-gradient centrifugation was used to isolate PBMCs, with at least 7 million per sample. Trizol reagent was used to extract total RNA from PBMCs, with at least 5.5 micrograms per sample. For every donor, an aliquot of PBMCs went through flow cytometry to measure the percentages of naive CD45RAhigh/CD27high T cells. The CDR3 numbers 15 residues from cysteine through phenylalanine. Just the 45-base CDR3 DNA is kept, in frame starting at base 1. CDR1 and CDR2 (MNHNS, SASEGT) derive from the germline V gene. V is clipped by 2 bases and J by 8 bases, and the sequence between their germline boundaries is 16 bases long. The paper's findings and limits, for the study overall: Compared with the aged group, the long-lived group had more naive CD4+ T cells, fewer expanded clones and increased TCR diversity, suggesting age selection. As age increased, observed TCR beta diversity per million T cells dropped in a roughly linear way, and a significant reduction was already evident by age 40. Bulk unsorted PBMC profiling prevented conclusive comparison of naive and antigen-experienced compartments. Donor CMV infection status was unknown, potentially confounding age-related changes in expanded clonotypes. Estimates of total diversity based on one million sequenced T cells were considered lower bounds and underestimates. The percentage of naive T cells measured by flow cytometry correlated strongly with observed TCR beta diversity.

Libraries were built with 5' RACE. The sample was run on an Illumina HiSeq 2500. A second PCR of roughly 6 to 12 cycles was run with a J-beta primer mix and a sample-barcoded 5' primer. Each TCR beta cDNA molecule received a unique molecular identifier from a template-switch 5' adaptor carrying 12 random nucleotides. Each sample yielded at least 2.5 million CDR3-containing paired-end reads. The Mint cDNA synthesis kit, primed by a TRBC-specific oligonucleotide, was used to synthesize first-strand cDNA from all RNA. All cDNA was treated with uracil-DNA glycosylase and then went through a first 18-cycle PCR with the universal primers M1SS and BC2_uni_R. As for how the authors treated the data: For normalization, 1 million high-quality reads, each with a distinct molecular identifier, were randomly selected from each sample. Reads with shared molecular identifiers were discarded instead of being binned into consensus sequences. MiTCR, set to a Q25 quality threshold and the strictest error-elimination algorithm, was used for CDR3 identification, clonotype clustering and error correction. A nonparametric unseen species model with Euler transformation was used to estimate lower-bound total TCR beta diversity. TCRdb reran the public reads through fastp at Q25 and MiXCR, keeping productive beta chains. Rows matching on CDR3 protein sequence are summarized as one entry with the most common DNA and genes. V and J calls and clone size were set by TCRdb, not the authors. Here the sample has 1.5 million to 2 million distinct CDR3 sequences; around half occur a single time. The leading ten clones occupy approximately 2% of the sample.

The sample taken for sequencing was blood. This TCR was sampled from a woman aged 40 to 55 in good health. The chain links TRBV6-1 with TRBJ2-1, and TRBD1 may be the D gene, going by 6 matching bases. The CDR3 is CASSETWGRGDEQFF. The DNA sequence reads TGTGCCAGCAGTGAAACGTGGGGGCGAGGGGATGAGCAGTTCTTC.